Following are 19 T cell receptor beta chains from one sample sequenced in a study of identical twins. Via MiXCR, TCRdb re-called the 5' RACE reads, giving one row per CDR3 protein. This sample carries approximately 210,000 distinct CDR3 sequences, roughly 9.4% of them seen once, and the ten largest clones take 4.5% to 5.5%. The sample taken for sequencing was memory (CD45RO+) T cells sorted from blood. The receptors come from a woman between 18 and 29 years old in good health.

The rearrangement joins TRBV19 to TRBJ1-4; D possibly corresponds to TRBD1 (6 bases). Germline CDR1 LNHDA, CDR2 SQIVND (reference sequence). The CDR3 contains 16 residues. V shed 6 bases and J shed 0 bases, with 14 bases lying between them. CDR3 amino acids: CASRPVRQATNEKLFF. The CDR3 nucleotides are TGTGCCAGTAGACCTGTAAGACAGGCAACTAATGAAAAACTGTTTTTT.

This clonotype turned up a few times. The gene calls are TRBV20-1 and TRBJ2-3; D gene uncertain. The CDR3 has 15 amino acids. Per the germline V gene, CDR1 is DFQATT and CDR2 is SNEGSKA (reference sequence). V dropped 2 bases and J dropped 1 base, with 13 bases sitting between them. The CDR3 nucleotides are TGCAGTGCTAGACCTAACATTTCTGGCACAGATACGCAGTATTTT. Translation: CSARPNISGTDTQYF.

This chain links TRBV9 with TRBJ2-6, with 8 bases aligning to TRBD1. V was pared by 4 bases and J by 1 base, with 16 bases of the junction left unmatched. This CDR3 spans 20 amino acids. The germline V gene has CDR1 SGDLS and CDR2 YYNGEE. The CDR3 sequence is CASSFMDRDPSNSGANVLTF. The CDR3 DNA reads TGTGCCAGCAGCTTCATGGACAGGGATCCCTCTAATTCTGGGGCCAACGTCCTGACTTTC.

This chain links TRBV30 with TRBJ2-5; TRBD2 is a possible D gene (5 bases). Trimming stripped 5 bases from V and 4 bases from J, with 14 bases between. The CDR3 spans 13 residues. Germline lookup yields CDR1 GTSNPN and CDR2 SVGIG (reference sequence). The CDR3 coding sequence is TGTGCCTGGGGCCAGCCAGGAGGAGAGACCCAGTACTTC. This encodes CAWGQPGGETQYF. Combining the CDR3 with reference TRBV30 and TRBJ2-5 gives the whole variable domain SQTIHQWPATLVQPVGSPLSLECTVEGTSNPNLYWYRQAAGRGLQLLFYSVGIGQISSEVPQNLSASRPQDRQFILSSKKLLLSDSGFYLCAWGQPGGETQYFGPGTRLLVL.

The chain uses TRBV19 and TRBJ2-7, with a weak D call TRBD2 (6 bases). The CDR3 is 16 amino acids. Per the germline V gene, CDR1 is LNHDA and CDR2 is SQIVND (reference sequence). Trimming took 6 bases from V and 6 from J, leaving 24 bases between them. CDR3 loop: CASSYLAVEGLGEQYF. For the CDR3, the DNA is TGTGCCAGTAGCTACTTAGCGGTAGAAGGTTTGGGCGAGCAGTACTTC. The entire variable domain, with the rest obtained from reference TRBV19 and TRBJ2-7, is as follows: DGGITQSPKYLFRKEGQNVTLSCEQNLNHDAMYWYRQDPGQGLRLIYYSQIVNDFQKGDIAEGYSVSREKKESFPLTVTSAQKNPTAFYLCASSYLAVEGLGEQYFGPGTRLTVT.

This clonotype was seen only a few times. J is TRBJ1-3 and V is TRBV7-9; D is perhaps TRBD1 (5 bases). From germline, CDR1 is SEHNR and CDR2 FQNEAQ (reference sequence). The V end was cut by 5 bases, the J end by 1 base, with 12 bases between. The CDR3 has 15 residues. CDR3 in amino acids: CASSPDRTSGNTIYF. The CDR3 DNA reads as TGTGCCAGCAGCCCCGACAGAACGTCTGGAAACACCATATATTTT.

This clonotype was seen repeatedly, ten times or more. CDR3 nucleotide sequence: TGTGCCAGCAGTTACTCGGTCGCTATCTCTGGAAACACCATATATTTT. The encoded protein is CASSYSVAISGNTIYF. The chain couples TRBV6-5 to TRBJ1-3; D is uncertain. Germline V CDR1 and CDR2: MNHEY, SVGAGI. V lost 0 bases, J lost 0 bases, and 9 bases lay in between. CDR3 length: 16 amino acids.

This clonotype showed up many times. The chain is built from TRBV6-1 and TRBJ1-5; no definite D call. V dropped 2 bases and J dropped 6 bases, with 17 bases sitting between them. The CDR3 is 16 residues long. The germline gives CDR1 MNHNS, CDR2 SASEGT. CDR3 coding DNA: TGTGCCAGCAGTGAATCGGGCTTACGGGTCAGTCAGCCCCAGCATTTT. It encodes CASSESGLRVSQPQHF.

Many counts were recorded for this clonotype. The chain recombines TRBV7-2 with TRBJ2-1, with D uncertain. The V and J ends lost 5 bases and 3 bases respectively, with 8 bases between them. The CDR3 runs to 13 residues. Germline V gene lookup returns CDR1 SGHTA and CDR2 FQGNSA. The CDR3: CASSRGLYNEQFF. CDR3 sequence (DNA): TGTGCCAGCAGCCGAGGTCTCTACAATGAGCAGTTCTTC.

V gene TRBV9 combines with J gene TRBJ2-7; 7 nucleotides match TRBD2. J lost 0 bases, V lost 3 bases, and 3 bases had no gene match. The CDR3 loop spans 14 amino acids. The germline gives CDR1 SGDLS, CDR2 YYNGEE. CDR3 amino acids: CASSAGGYSYEQYF. The CDR3 DNA reads TGTGCCAGCAGCGCGGGGGGATACTCCTACGAGCAGTACTTC.

The genes are TRBV6-1 and TRBJ2-7; D is possibly TRBD1 or TRBD2 (5 bases each). V lost 5 bases and J lost 1, with 15 bases in between. Germline loops: CDR1 MNHNS, CDR2 SASEGT. CDR3 length equals 15 residues. Written as DNA, the CDR3 is TGTGCCAGCAGTCAGTATGGGGGAAGGTCCTACGAGCAGTACTTC. Residues: CASSQYGGRSYEQYF.

This rearrangement joins TRBV25-1 to TRBJ1-1; D is unresolved. Between the trimmed V and J ends, which lost 1 base and 3 bases, there was a span of 12 bases. CDR1 is MGHDK, CDR2 SYGVNS, per germline. The CDR3 loop spans 15 amino acids. The CDR3: CASSESGGRHTEAFF. The DNA for the CDR3 is TGTGCCAGCAGTGAATCGGGAGGACGGCACACTGAAGCTTTCTTT.

This clonotype was detected ten times or more. The chain recombines TRBV6-1 with TRBJ2-7; TRBD1 matches at 11 bases. The CDR3 is 14 residues long. Trimming at V came to 5 bases and at J to 6 bases, leaving 6 bases not matched to a gene. Per the germline V gene, CDR1 is MNHNS and CDR2 is SASEGT. CDR3 sequence reads: CASSTGQGAGEQYF. DNA of the CDR3: TGTGCCAGCAGTACAGGACAGGGGGCCGGCGAGCAGTACTTC.

The V call is TRBV7-6, the J call TRBJ2-1, with 9 bases identical to TRBD2. The CDR3 spans 16 residues. CDR1 and CDR2 from the germline V gene are SGHVS and FNYEAQ. V was pared by 2 bases and J by 3 bases, with 5 bases of the junction left unmatched. CDR3 amino acids: CASSLMASGIYNEQFF. Written as DNA, the CDR3 is TGTGCCAGCAGCTTAATGGCTAGCGGGATCTACAATGAGCAGTTCTTC.

V gene TRBV6-1 combines with J gene TRBJ2-3, with D tentatively TRBD1 or TRBD2 (5 bases each). The CDR3 totals 11 residues. Germline V lookup: CDR1 MNHNS, CDR2 SASEGT. Between the trimmed V and J ends, which lost 1 base and 10 bases, there was a span of 6 bases. As DNA, the CDR3 is TGTGCCAGCAGTGAAGGAGGGGCGCAGTATTTT. Amino acids: CASSEGGAQYF.

This clonotype was seen many times. This chain uses TRBV20-1 with TRBJ2-3, with 7 bases fitting TRBD2. Germline values: CDR1 DFQATT, CDR2 SNEGSKA (reference sequence). V was pared by 2 bases and J by 4 bases, with 9 bases of the junction left unmatched. There are 15 residues in the CDR3. The CDR3 sequence: CSARLAGVSADTQYF. The CDR3 DNA sequence: TGCAGTGCTAGACTGGCGGGAGTATCCGCAGATACGCAGTATTTT.

This chain connects TRBV7-8 to TRBJ2-1; D is possibly TRBD1 or TRBD2 (7 bases each). Trimming shortened V by 3 bases and J by 8 bases, and 14 bases separated the two germline ends. Germline CDR1 is SGHVS and CDR2 is FQNEAQ. The CDR3 runs 14 residues. This CDR3 reads CASSFRRGGDEQFF. As DNA, the CDR3 is TGTGCCAGCAGCTTCCGCAGGGGGGGGGATGAGCAGTTCTTC.

This clonotype was counted many times. CDR3 loop: CASSLGRANTGELFF. DNA for the CDR3: TGTGCCAGCAGTTTGGGCAGGGCGAACACCGGGGAGCTGTTTTTT. The J gene is TRBJ2-2, the V gene TRBV12-3 or TRBV12-4, with TRBD1 as a possible D gene (5 bases). This CDR3 contains 15 residues. V lost 3 bases and J lost 0, with 8 bases in between.

In this sample, this clonotype turned up a few times. The V and J genes are TRBV10-2 and TRBJ1-2; D might be TRBD1 (6 bases). The germline V gene has CDR1 WSHSY and CDR2 SAAADI. V gave up 11 bases and J gave up 3 bases, with 28 bases separating them. The CDR3 spans 17 residues. The CDR3 nucleotides read TGCGCCGGTGCAACCTGGGACAAAACCACCGCGGACTATGGCTACACCTTC. Residues: CAGATWDKTTADYGYTF.